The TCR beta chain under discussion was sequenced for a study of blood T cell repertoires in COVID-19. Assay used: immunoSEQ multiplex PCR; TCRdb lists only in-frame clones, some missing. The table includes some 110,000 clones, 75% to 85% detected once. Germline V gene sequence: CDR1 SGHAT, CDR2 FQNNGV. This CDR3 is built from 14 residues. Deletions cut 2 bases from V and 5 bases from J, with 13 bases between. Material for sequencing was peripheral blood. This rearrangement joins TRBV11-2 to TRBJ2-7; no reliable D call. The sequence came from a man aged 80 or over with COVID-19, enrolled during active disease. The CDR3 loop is CASSLRPTSDEQYF. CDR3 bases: TGTGCCAGCAGCTTACGGCCCACCAGCGACGAGCAGTACTTC.